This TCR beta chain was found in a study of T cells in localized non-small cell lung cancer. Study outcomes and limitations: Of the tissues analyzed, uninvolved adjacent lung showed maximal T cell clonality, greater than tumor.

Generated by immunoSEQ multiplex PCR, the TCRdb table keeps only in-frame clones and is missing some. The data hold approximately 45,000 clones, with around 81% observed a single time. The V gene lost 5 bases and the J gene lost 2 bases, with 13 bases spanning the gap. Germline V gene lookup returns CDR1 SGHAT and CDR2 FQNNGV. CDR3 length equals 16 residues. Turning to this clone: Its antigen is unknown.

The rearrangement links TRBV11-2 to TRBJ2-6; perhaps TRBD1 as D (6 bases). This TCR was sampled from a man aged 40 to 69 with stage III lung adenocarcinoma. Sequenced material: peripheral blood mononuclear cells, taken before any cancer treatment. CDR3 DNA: TGTGCCAGCAGCCTTCTACAGGGAGCTGGGGCCAACGTCCTGACTTTC. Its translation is CASSLLQGAGANVLTF.